Included here is one T cell receptor (beta chain) sequence, with context. The target of this receptor is not known. No much larger clone exists at a distance of one base, and base qualities are not known. The data were obtained in a study of blood T cell repertoires in COVID-19 (dated by TCRdb to 2018 to 2020). Background for the entire study: Samples covering the acute and convalescent phases of COVID-19 were provided by collaborators in the United States, Italy and Spain. The prospective study material was composed of cDNA or gDNA derived from T cells, B-cell-depleted T cells, or PBMCs. Deeply sampled blood TCRbeta repertoires from subjects exposed to, actively infected with, or recovered from COVID-19 were included in the dataset. The repertoires were made available in a free public database intended to serve as a resource for research on the immune response to SARS-CoV-2. The samples were drawn from two sources: the first 160 participants of the ongoing ImmuneRACE study, and about 1,300 subjects contributed by 6 global collaborators. The sample metadata nearly always contained a de-identified subject ID, COVID-19 status, age in years and sex. Where HLA class I and class II types were available, the types were taken from metadata supplied by the sample provider, not from assay-based typing. Study-level results and caveats: Clinical and demographic metadata were provided uncurated, with the amount varying by source and participant.

Participants in the prospective study were aged roughly 18 to 100 years, lived in under 30 United States geographic areas, and enrolled through a virtual design. To assign participants to cohorts, the prospective study relied on clinical history that participants themselves reported in a screening survey and a study questionnaire. Exposed participants had been in contact with someone with a PCR-confirmed or clinician-diagnosed COVID-19 case within 2 weeks of study entry. In the prospective study, whole blood, serum and a nasopharyngeal or oropharyngeal swab were collected from each participant by mobile phlebotomists. Participants in the prospective study had the option to provide additional blood draws and questionnaires over a roughly two-month period. Before DNA extraction, prospective study blood samples were shipped either frozen or at room temperature. The CDR3 runs 20 amino acids, cysteine and phenylalanine included. Of the read, only the CDR3 DNA is kept; its 60 bases are in frame from base 1. Sequences KGHSH (CDR1) and LQKENI (CDR2) are obtained from the germline V gene. V and J are truncated by 1 base and 4 bases respectively, leaving an intervening sequence of 29 bases.

TCRbeta CDR3 regions were amplified from genomic DNA by means of the immunoSEQ Assay, a bias-controlled multiplex PCR. The study's processing was this. The number of nucleated cells in each sample was estimated from the amplification of reference gene primers within the assay. Sequence reads were collapsed and filtered to measure the absolute abundance of every unique TCRbeta CDR3 rearrangement. For each sample, productive Simpson clonality was calculated by taking the square root of Simpson's diversity index across productive rearrangements. TCRdb obtained this table from immuneACCESS and retained in-frame rearrangements with V and J assigned. These tables miss some clones; where compared with another copy, unresolved V genes account for less than half of the shortfall, and the remainder is unexplained. The V and J calls and clone size come from that table; D and trimming were worked out from the DNA. This sample comprises about 250,000 clones, roughly 80% of them detected only once. The ten biggest clones cover around 5% of the sample.

The V and J segments used are TRBV18 and TRBJ2-7; TRBD2 is a weak D gene call, 6 bases matching. Sample: PBMCs or T cells enriched from blood (not recorded which). This TCR derives from a man aged 35 to 55 who had been exposed to COVID-19. The DNA sequence is as follows: TGTGCCAGCTCACCACGTTCGGGGGAACAGGTATATTCCTCCAAATACGAGCAGTACTTC. Its protein is CASSPRSGEQVYSSKYEQYF.